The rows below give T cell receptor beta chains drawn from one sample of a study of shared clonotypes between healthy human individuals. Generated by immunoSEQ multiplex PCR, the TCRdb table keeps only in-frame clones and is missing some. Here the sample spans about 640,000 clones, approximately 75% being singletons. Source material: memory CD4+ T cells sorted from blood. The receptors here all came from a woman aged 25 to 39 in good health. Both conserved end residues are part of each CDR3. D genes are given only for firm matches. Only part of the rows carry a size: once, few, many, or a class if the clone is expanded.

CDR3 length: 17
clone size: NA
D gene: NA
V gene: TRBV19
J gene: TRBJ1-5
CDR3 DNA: TGTGCCAGTAGTGGAGTACCGGGAACCGGAGGGGGTCAGCCCCAGCATTTT
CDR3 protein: CASSGVPGTGGGQPQHF

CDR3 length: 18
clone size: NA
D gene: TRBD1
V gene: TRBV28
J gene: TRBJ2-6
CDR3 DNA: TGTGCCAGCAGTCCCAGGCTGGGACAGATATCTGGGGCCAACGTCCTGACTTTC
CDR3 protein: CASSPRLGQISGANVLTF

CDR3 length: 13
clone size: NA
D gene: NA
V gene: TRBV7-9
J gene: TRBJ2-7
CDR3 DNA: TGTGCCAGCAGCCGAGCCAGAACCTACGAGCAGTACTTC
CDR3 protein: CASSRARTYEQYF

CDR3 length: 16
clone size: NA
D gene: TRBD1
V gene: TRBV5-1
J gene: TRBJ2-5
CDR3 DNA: TGCGCCAGCAGCTCCTACTCCGGGACAGGGGAAGAGACCCAGTACTTC
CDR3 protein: CASSSYSGTGEETQYF

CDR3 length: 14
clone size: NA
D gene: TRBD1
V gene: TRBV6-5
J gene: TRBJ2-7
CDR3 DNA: TGTGCCAGCAGCCCCGGGACAGGAATTGGCGAGCAGTACTTC
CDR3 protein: CASSPGTGIGEQYF

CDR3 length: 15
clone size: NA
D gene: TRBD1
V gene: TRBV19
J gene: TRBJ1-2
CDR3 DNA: TGTGCCAGTACCACGACAGGGGGTCCTAACTATGGCTACACCTTC
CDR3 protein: CASTTTGGPNYGYTF

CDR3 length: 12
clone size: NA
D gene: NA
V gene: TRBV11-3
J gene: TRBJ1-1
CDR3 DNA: TGTGCCAGCAGCTCCGGACTCGGTGAAGCTTTCTTT
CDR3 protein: CASSSGLGEAFF

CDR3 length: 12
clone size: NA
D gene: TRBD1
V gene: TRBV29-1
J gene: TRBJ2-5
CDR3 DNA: TGCAGCGTCGGGACAGGGAAAGAGACCCAGTACTTC
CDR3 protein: CSVGTGKETQYF

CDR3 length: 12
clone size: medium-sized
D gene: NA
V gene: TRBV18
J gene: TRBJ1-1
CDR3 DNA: TGTGCCAGCTCTGCCCTGTACACTGAAGCTTTCTTT
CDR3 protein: CASSALYTEAFF

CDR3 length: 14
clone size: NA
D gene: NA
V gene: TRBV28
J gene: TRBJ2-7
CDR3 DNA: TGTGCCAGCAGGCTCCGTGGTAGATCCTACGAGCAGTACTTC
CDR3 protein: CASRLRGRSYEQYF

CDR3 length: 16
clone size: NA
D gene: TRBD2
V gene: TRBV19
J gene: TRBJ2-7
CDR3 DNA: TGTGCCAGTAGTATTTTCGGGACTAGCGGGACCTACGAGCAGTACTTC
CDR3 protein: CASSIFGTSGTYEQYF

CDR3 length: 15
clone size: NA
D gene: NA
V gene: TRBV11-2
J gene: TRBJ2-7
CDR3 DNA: TGTGCCAGCAGCTTAGCTACCGACAGAGCCTACGAGCAGTACTTC
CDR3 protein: CASSLATDRAYEQYF

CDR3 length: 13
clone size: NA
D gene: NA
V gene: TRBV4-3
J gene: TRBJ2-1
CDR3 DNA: TGCGCCAGCAGCCACCCCTTGAACAATGAGCAGTTCTTC
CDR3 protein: CASSHPLNNEQFF

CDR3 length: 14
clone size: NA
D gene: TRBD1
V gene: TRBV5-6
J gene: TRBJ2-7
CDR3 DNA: TGTGCCAGCAGTCTCGAGGGGGCGTACTACGAGCAGTACTTC
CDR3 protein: CASSLEGAYYEQYF

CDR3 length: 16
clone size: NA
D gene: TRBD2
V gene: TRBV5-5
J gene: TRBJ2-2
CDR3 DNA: TGTGCCAGCAGCTTCATTGGGAGGGGACCCCCCGGGGAGCTGTTTTTT
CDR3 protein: CASSFIGRGPPGELFF

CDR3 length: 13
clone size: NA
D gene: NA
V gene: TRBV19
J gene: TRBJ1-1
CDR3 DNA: TGTGCCAGTAGAGTTCAAAAGAACACTGAAGCTTTCTTT
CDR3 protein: CASRVQKNTEAFF

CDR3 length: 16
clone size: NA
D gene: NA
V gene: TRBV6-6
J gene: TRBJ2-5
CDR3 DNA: TGTGCCAGCAGTTATCTCGCTAGGGGGGCGCAGCAGACCCAGTACTTC
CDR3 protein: CASSYLARGAQQTQYF

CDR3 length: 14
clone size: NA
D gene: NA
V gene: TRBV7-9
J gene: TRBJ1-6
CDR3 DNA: TGTGCCAGCAGCTTTCGGGAGAGCAATTCACCCCTCCACTTT
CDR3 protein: CASSFRESNSPLHF

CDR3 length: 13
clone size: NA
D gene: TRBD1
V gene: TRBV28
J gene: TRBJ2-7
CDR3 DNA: TGTGCCAGCAGTTCGGGACAGGGGCTCGAGCAGTACTTC
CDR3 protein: CASSSGQGLEQYF

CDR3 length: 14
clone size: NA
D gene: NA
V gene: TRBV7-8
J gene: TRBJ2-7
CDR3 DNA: TGTGCCAGCAGCTTGATGGGCGTTCTCTACGAGCAGTACTTC
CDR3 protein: CASSLMGVLYEQYF

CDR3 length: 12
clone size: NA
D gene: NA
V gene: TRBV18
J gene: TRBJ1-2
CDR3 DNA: TGTGCCAGCTCACCAGAAAGCTATGGCTACACCTTC
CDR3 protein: CASSPESYGYTF

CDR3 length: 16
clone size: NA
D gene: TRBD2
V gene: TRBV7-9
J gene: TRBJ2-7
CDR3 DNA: TGTGCCAGCAGCCAGTCCGCGGTAGCGGGACCCTACGAGCAGTACTTC
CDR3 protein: CASSQSAVAGPYEQYF

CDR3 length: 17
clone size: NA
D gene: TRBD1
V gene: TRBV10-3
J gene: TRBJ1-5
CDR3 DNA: TGTGCCATCAGTGAGTCGGGGACAGGTCTGAGCAATCAGCCCCAGCATTTT
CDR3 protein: CAISESGTGLSNQPQHF

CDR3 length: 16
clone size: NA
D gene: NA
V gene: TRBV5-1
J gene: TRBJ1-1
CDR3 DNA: TGCGCCAGCAGCCAGTGGACAGCCGATCTGAACACTGAAGCTTTCTTT
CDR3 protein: CASSQWTADLNTEAFF

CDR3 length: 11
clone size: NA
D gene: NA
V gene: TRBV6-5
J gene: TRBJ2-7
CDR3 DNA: TGTGCCAGCCCACCGGGGGTGAAGCAGTACTTC
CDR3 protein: CASPPGVKQYF

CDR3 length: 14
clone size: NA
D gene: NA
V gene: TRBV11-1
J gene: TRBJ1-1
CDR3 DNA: TGTGCCAGCAGCTCTTCGTGGTCGAACACTGAAGCTTTCTTT
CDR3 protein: CASSSSWSNTEAFF

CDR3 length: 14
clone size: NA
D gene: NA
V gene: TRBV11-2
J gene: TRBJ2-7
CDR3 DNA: TGTGCCAGCAGCCGGGACTTTCTGACCTACGAGCAGTACTTC
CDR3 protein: CASSRDFLTYEQYF

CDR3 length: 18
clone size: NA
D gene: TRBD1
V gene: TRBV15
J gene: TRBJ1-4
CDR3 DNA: TGTGCCACCAGCAGAGGTTCGCTAGGGGACAGACCCAATGAAAAACTGTTTTTT
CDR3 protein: CATSRGSLGDRPNEKLFF

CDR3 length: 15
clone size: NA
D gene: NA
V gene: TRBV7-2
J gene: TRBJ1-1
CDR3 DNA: TGTGCCAGCAGCCAAACAGATAGGGCCAACACTGAAGCTTTCTTT
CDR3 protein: CASSQTDRANTEAFF

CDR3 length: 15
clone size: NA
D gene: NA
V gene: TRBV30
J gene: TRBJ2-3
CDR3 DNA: TGTGCCTGGAGTGTACAAGCGCATGGCACAGATACGCAGTATTTT
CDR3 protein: CAWSVQAHGTDTQYF

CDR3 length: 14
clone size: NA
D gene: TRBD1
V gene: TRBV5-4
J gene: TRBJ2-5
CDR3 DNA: TGTGCCAGCAGCCCTGGGGGACAGACTGCGACCCAGTACTTC
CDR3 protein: CASSPGGQTATQYF

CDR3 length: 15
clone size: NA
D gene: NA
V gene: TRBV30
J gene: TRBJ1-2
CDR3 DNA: TGTGCCTGGAGTGTACAAATGGGGGCTAACTATGGCTACACCTTC
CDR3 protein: CAWSVQMGANYGYTF

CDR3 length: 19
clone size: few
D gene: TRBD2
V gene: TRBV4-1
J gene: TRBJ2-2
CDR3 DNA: TGCGCCAGCAGCCAAGCCGGGACTAGCGGGAGGTTCAGGACCGGGGAGCTGTTTTTT
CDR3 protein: CASSQAGTSGRFRTGELFF

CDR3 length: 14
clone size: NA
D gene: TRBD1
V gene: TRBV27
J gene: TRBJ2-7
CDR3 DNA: TGTGCCAGCAGTTCAAACAGGGGTCGCCACGAGCAGTACTTC
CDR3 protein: CASSSNRGRHEQYF